Listed here is a single T cell receptor beta chain. No antigen is known for it. The germline V and J ends were trimmed by 4 bases and 6 bases, with 22 bases remaining between them. The CDR3 runs to 17 residues. In germline, CDR1 is SGHRS, CDR2 YFSETQ. Blood samples were obtained at baseline, cycle 4 day 1, and cycle 7 day 1. The sample belongs to a study of OX40 agonist ivuxolimab in advanced cancers. At the level of the study: Across the patients, intravenous ivuxolimab was delivered every 2 weeks at 0.01 to 10 mg/kg. The dose-escalation cohort had hepatocellular carcinoma, melanoma, renal cell or head and neck cancer. Findings of the study overall: Antigen specificity of clonally expanded peripheral T cells was not established.

TCRdb's table, derived via immunoSEQ multiplex PCR, lists solely in-frame clones and lacks some. Of 65,000 to 95,000 clones listed, around 90% are singletons. This TCR was recovered from an adult with an advanced solid tumor such as melanoma, head and neck, liver or kidney cancer. The sequences come from CD4+ or CD8+ T cells sorted from blood, collected in a trial of the OX40 agonist ivuxolimab. V gene TRBV5-1 combines with J gene TRBJ1-4; a possible D gene is TRBD1 (5 bases). The CDR3 nucleotides read TGCGCCAGCAGCCAGGCGGCAGGGAATAATAGGGATGAAAAACTGTTTTTT. This encodes CASSQAAGNNRDEKLFF.